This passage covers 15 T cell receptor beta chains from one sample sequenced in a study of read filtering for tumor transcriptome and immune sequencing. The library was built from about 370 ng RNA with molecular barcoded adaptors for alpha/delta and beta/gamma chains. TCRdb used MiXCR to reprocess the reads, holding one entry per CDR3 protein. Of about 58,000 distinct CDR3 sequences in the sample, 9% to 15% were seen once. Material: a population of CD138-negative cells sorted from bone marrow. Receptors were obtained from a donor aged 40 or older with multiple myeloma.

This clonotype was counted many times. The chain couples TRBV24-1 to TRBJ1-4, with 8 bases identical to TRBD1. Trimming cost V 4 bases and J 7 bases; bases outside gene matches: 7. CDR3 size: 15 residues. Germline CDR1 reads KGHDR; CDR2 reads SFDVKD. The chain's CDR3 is CATSERTGSSEKLFF. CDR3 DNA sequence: TGTGCCACCAGTGAGAGGACAGGGTCGAGTGAAAAACTGTTTTTT.

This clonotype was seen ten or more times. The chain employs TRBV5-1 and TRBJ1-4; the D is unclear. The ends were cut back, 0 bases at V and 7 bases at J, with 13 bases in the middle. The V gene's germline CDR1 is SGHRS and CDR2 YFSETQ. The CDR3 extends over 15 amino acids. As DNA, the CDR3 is TGCGCCAGCAGCTTGGCCGTTAATAACGGTGAAAAACTGTTTTTT. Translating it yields CASSLAVNNGEKLFF.

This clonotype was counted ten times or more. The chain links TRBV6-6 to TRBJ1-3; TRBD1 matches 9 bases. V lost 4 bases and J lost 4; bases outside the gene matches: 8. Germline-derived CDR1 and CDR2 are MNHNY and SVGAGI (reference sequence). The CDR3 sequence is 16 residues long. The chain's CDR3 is CASSFLPTGGGNTIYF. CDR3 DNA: TGTGCCAGCAGTTTTCTCCCGACAGGGGGAGGAAACACCATATATTTT.

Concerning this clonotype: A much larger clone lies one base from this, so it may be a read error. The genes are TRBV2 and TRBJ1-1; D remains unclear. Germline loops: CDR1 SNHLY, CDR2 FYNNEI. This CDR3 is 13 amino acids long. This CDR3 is CASSERGNTEASF. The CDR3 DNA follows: TGTGCCAGCAGTGAACGCGGGAACACTGAAGCTTCCTTT.

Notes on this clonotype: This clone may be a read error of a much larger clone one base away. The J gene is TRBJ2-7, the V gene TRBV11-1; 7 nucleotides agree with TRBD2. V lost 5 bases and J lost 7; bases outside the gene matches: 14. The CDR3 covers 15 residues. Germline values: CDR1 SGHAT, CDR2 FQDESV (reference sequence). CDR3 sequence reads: CASSQAGRGRGEQYF. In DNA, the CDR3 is TGTGCCAGCAGCCAAGCGGGGCGGGGCCGCGGGGAGCAGTACTTC.

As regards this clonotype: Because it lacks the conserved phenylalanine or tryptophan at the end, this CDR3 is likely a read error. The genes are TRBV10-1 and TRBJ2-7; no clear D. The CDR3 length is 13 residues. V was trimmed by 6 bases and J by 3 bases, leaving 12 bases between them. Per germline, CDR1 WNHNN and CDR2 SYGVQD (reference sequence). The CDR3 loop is CASREKGNYEQYL. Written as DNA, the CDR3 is TGCGCCAGCAGAGAGAAGGGTAACTACGAGCAGTACCTC.

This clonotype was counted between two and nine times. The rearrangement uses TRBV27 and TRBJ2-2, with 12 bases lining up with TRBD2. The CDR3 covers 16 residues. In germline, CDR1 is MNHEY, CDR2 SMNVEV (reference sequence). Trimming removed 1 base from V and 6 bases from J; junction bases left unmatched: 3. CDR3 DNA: TGTGCCAGCAGTTTATTGTCTAGCGGGGGGGCCGGGGAGCTGTTTTTT. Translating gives CASSLLSSGGAGELFF.

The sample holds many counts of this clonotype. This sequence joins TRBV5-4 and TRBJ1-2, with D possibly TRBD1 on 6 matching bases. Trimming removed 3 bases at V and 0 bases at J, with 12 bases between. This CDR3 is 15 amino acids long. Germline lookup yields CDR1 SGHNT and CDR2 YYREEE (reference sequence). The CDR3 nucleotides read TGTGCCAGCAGCTCATACAGGGAAGCTAACTATGGCTACACCTTC. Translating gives CASSSYREANYGYTF.

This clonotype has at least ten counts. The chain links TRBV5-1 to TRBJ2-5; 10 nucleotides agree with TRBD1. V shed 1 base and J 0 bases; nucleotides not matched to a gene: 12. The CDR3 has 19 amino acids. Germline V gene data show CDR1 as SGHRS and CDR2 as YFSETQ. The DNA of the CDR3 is TGCGCCAGCAGCTTGAGCGTTCGGTTGGACAGGGGGGACCAAGAGACCCAGTACTTC. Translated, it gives CASSLSVRLDRGDQETQYF.

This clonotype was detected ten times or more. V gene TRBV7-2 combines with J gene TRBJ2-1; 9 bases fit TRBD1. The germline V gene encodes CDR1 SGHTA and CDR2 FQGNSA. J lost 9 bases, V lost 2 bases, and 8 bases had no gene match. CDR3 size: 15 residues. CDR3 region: CASSLNRGRQSEQFF. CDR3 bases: TGTGCCAGCAGCTTAAACAGGGGGCGGCAAAGTGAGCAGTTCTTC.

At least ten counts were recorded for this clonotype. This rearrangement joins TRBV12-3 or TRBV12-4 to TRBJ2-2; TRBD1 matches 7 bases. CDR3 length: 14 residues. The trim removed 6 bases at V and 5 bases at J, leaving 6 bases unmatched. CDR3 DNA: TGTGCCAGCAGCTCCGGGACAGCGACCGGGGAGCTGTTTTTT. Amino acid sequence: CASSSGTATGELFF.

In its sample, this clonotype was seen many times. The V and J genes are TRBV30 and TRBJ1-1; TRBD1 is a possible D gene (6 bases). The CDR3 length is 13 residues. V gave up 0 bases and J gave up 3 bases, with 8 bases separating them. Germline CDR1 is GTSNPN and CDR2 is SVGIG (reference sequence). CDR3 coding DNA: TGTGCCTGGAGTGTACAGGGATACACTGAAGCTTTCTTT. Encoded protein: CAWSVQGYTEAFF.

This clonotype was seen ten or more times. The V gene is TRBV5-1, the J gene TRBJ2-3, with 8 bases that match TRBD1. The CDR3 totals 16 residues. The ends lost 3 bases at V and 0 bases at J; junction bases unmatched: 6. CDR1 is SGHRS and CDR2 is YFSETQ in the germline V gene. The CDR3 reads CASSSRRTGSTDTQYF. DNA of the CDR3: TGCGCCAGCAGCTCACGGAGGACAGGGAGCACAGATACGCAGTATTTT. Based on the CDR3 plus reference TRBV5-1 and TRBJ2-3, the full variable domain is KAGVTQTPRYLIKTRGQQVTLSCSPISGHRSVSWYQQTPGQGLQFLFEYFSETQRNKGNFPGRFSGRQFSNSRSEMNVSTLELGDSALYLCASSSRRTGSTDTQYFGPGTRLTVL.

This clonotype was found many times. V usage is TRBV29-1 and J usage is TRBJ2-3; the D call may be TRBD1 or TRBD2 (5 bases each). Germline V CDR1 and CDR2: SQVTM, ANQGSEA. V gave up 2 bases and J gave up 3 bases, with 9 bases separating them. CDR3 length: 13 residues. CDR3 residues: CSVEPGTTDTQYF. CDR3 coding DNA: TGCAGCGTTGAACCCGGGACGACAGATACGCAGTATTTT.

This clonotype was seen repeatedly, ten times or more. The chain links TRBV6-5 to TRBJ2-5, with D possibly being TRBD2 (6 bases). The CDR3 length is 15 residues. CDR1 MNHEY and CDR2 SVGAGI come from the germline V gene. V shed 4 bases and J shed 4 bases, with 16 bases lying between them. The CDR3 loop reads CASSSVYGAGETQYF. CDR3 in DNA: TGTGCCAGCAGTTCCGTTTACGGAGCGGGAGAGACCCAGTACTTC.